The next 14 T cell receptor beta chains were all read from a single sample in a study of cytomegalovirus exposure and HLA in healthy donors. Vbeta (60) and Jbeta (13) primers were used in the PCR. TCRdb's table, derived via immunoSEQ multiplex PCR, lists solely in-frame clones and lacks some. The repertoire holds 150,000 to 200,000 clones, with more than 80% as singletons. The sequencing sample was made of PBMCs. Source of these receptors: a boy between 10 and 17 years old in good health and CMV-seronegative.

This chain links TRBV2 with TRBJ1-2, with TRBD1 matching 7 bases. The junction had 9 bases not matched to a gene; V was cut back by 6 bases and J by 8 bases. CDR1 and CDR2 (germline): SNHLY, FYNNEI. This CDR3 spans 13 amino acids. The CDR3 coding sequence is TGTGCCAGCAGGGTGACAGGGCCCAAAGGCTACACCTTC. This codes for CASRVTGPKGYTF.

This chain links TRBV9 with TRBJ2-1, with 9 bases lining up with TRBD1. The CDR3 contains 15 residues. CDR1 is SGDLS, CDR2 YYNGEE, per germline. V dropped 2 bases and J dropped 6; count of bases not matched to a gene: 6. DNA for the CDR3: TGTGCCAGCAGCGTTACAGGGGGCGAAGGCAATGAGCAGTTCTTC. Translated: CASSVTGGEGNEQFF.

The genes are TRBV25-1 and TRBJ2-7; 8 nucleotides align to TRBD1. The CDR3 covers 17 residues. Trimming removed 6 bases from V and 1 base from J; junction bases left unmatched: 14. CDR1 and CDR2 (germline): MGHDK, SYGVNS. The chain's CDR3 is CASSHTGPRQGSYEQYF. DNA for the CDR3: TGTGCCAGCAGCCATACAGGTCCGCGACAGGGGTCCTACGAGCAGTACTTC.

This chain uses TRBV7-9 with TRBJ1-6; D unresolved. The V gene lost 3 bases and the J gene lost 8 bases, with 11 bases spanning the gap. The CDR3 runs 14 residues. CDR1 SEHNR and CDR2 FQNEAQ come from the germline V gene (reference sequence). The CDR3 protein is CASSFQGLDSPLHF. The CDR3 bases are TGTGCCAGCAGCTTCCAAGGCCTAGATTCACCCCTCCACTTT.

This chain links TRBV10-3 with TRBJ2-7; perhaps TRBD2 as D (6 bases). Between the trimmed V and J ends, which lost 4 bases and 2 bases, there was a span of 12 bases. The CDR3 is 14 amino acids. Per the germline V gene, CDR1 is ENHRY and CDR2 is SYGVKD. CDR3 coding DNA: TGTGCCATCAGTGTGGAGGGCATAGCCTACGAGCAGTACTTC. This encodes CAISVEGIAYEQYF.

This rearrangement joins TRBV5-4 to TRBJ2-7; D is possibly TRBD2 (5 bases). CDR3 length: 14 residues. Trimming stripped 4 bases from V and 2 bases from J, with 13 bases between. In germline, CDR1 is SGHNT, CDR2 YYREEE (reference sequence). CDR3 amino acids: CASSKDGITYEQYF. In DNA, the CDR3 is TGTGCCAGCAGCAAGGACGGGATTACCTACGAGCAGTACTTC.

Regarding this clone: Distinct nucleotide sequences in the sample also encode this CDR3. CDR3 nucleotide sequence: TGTGCCAGCACCCGAGCGGTAGGGGGTGAAGCTTTCTTT. It is translated as CASTRAVGGEAFF. The chain joins TRBV6-5 to TRBJ1-1, with D tentatively TRBD1 (6 bases). Trimming took 7 bases from V and 7 from J, leaving 16 bases between them. CDR1 is MNHEY and CDR2 is SVGAGI in the germline V gene. The CDR3 runs to 13 residues.

V is TRBV27 and J is TRBJ1-5; D is possibly TRBD1 (6 bases). V was pared by 3 bases and J by 3 bases, with 9 bases between. Germline CDR1 MNHEY, CDR2 SMNVEV (reference sequence). This CDR3 is 14 amino acids long. The chain's CDR3 is CASSFRDTNQPQHF. DNA for the CDR3: TGTGCCAGCAGTTTCCGGGACACCAATCAGCCCCAGCATTTT.

This clone was seen more than once but under ten times. V gene TRBV19 combines with J gene TRBJ1-6; D possibly corresponds to TRBD1 (6 bases). Per germline, CDR1 LNHDA and CDR2 SQIVND (reference sequence). Trimming stripped 3 bases from V and 7 bases from J, with 19 bases between. CDR3 length: 17 residues. CDR3 region: CASSIRGGSPPNSPLHF. CDR3 bases: TGTGCCAGTAGTATTCGGGGGGGCTCCCCGCCAAATTCACCCCTCCACTTT.

This chain uses TRBV4-2 with TRBJ1-4; 10 bases are a match to TRBD1. The ends lost 0 bases at V and 8 bases at J; junction bases unmatched: 6. The CDR3 length is 16 residues. Germline V CDR1 and CDR2: LGHNA, YNFKEQ. As DNA, the CDR3 is TGTGCCAGCAGCCAAGATCCCGGGACAGGGGTGGAAAAACTGTTTTTT. The encoded protein is CASSQDPGTGVEKLFF.

On this clone itself: Distinct nucleotide sequences in the sample also encode this CDR3. CDR3 DNA: TGTGCCAGTAGTCTGGGAGGCTATGGCTACACCTTC. This codes for CASSLGGYGYTF. This chain uses TRBV19 with TRBJ1-2; D is unresolved. Between the trimmed V and J ends, which lost 5 bases and 4 bases, there was a span of 8 bases. CDR3 length: 12 residues. The germline gives CDR1 LNHDA, CDR2 SQIVND (reference sequence). Using reference TRBV19 and TRBJ1-2 for the parts outside the CDR3, the full variable domain is DGGITQSPKYLFRKEGQNVTLSCEQNLNHDAMYWYRQDPGQGLRLIYYSQIVNDFQKGDIAEGYSVSREKKESFPLTVTSAQKNPTAFYLCASSLGGYGYTFGSGTRLTVV.

The chain is built from TRBV6-6 and TRBJ2-3; maybe TRBD1 (5 bases). V lost 0 bases to trimming and J lost 6 bases, with 13 bases between them. CDR1 and CDR2 from the germline V gene are MNHNY and SVGAGI (reference sequence). The CDR3 extends over 15 amino acids. The CDR3 spells CASSYSTRVGDTQYF. The CDR3, as DNA: TGTGCCAGCAGTTACTCGACCAGGGTCGGCGATACGCAGTATTTT.

The chain carries TRBV7-9 and TRBJ2-1; 8 bases map to TRBD2. The V segment lost 5 bases and the J segment 3 bases; nucleotides outside the gene matches: 6. The germline CDR1 and CDR2 sequences are SEHNR and FQNEAQ (reference sequence). The CDR3 is made up of 15 amino acids. The chain's CDR3 is CASSEAGTSYNEQFF. The DNA of the CDR3 is TGTGCCAGCAGCGAGGCCGGGACTAGCTACAATGAGCAGTTCTTC.

This clone was counted once. The V gene is TRBV5-1, the J gene TRBJ2-3; D is perhaps TRBD1 (6 bases). The germline V gene has CDR1 SGHRS and CDR2 YFSETQ. The V end was cut by 3 bases, the J end by 4 bases, with 9 bases between. The CDR3 covers 13 residues. For the CDR3, the DNA is TGCGCCAGCAGCTACGGACAGTCAGATACGCAGTATTTT. Translated: CASSYGQSDTQYF. Full variable domain (remainder filled in from reference TRBV5-1 and TRBJ2-3): KAGVTQTPRYLIKTRGQQVTLSCSPISGHRSVSWYQQTPGQGLQFLFEYFSETQRNKGNFPGRFSGRQFSNSRSEMNVSTLELGDSALYLCASSYGQSDTQYFGPGTRLTVL.